One and the same sample provided the 10 T cell receptor beta chains below, sequenced in a study of T cell repertoires in cytomegalovirus infection. Via MiXCR, TCRdb re-called the reads, giving one row per CDR3 protein. This table has about 190,000 distinct CDR3 sequences, 25% to 30% appearing once. The sequencing input was PBMCs. The receptors stem from a human donor in good health (CMV status not recorded). Some clones in this sample may be carry-over from other donors' samples.

The chain is built from TRBV27 and TRBJ1-6; no clear D. CDR1 and CDR2 (germline): MNHEY, SMNVEV (reference sequence). The CDR3 covers 14 residues. Trimming cost V 2 bases and J 7 bases, with 9 bases left between them. The CDR3 loop is CASSLSPWNSPLHF. DNA of the CDR3: TGTGCCAGCAGTTTAAGCCCATGGAATTCACCCCTCCACTTT.

This clonotype was picked up a small number of times. The chain employs TRBV5-4 and TRBJ2-3; D possibly corresponds to TRBD2 (7 bases). V lost 0 bases, J lost 5 bases, and 10 bases lay in between. CDR1 is SGHNT, CDR2 YYREEE, per germline (reference sequence). The CDR3 has 14 amino acids. CDR3 region: CASSLGGGQDTQYF. In DNA, the CDR3 is TGTGCCAGCAGCTTGGGGGGGGGGCAAGATACGCAGTATTTT.

This clonotype was counted a few times. The V gene is TRBV29-1, the J gene TRBJ2-1; TRBD2 agrees at 10 bases. Losses at the gene ends were 6 bases for V and 4 bases for J; bases not matched to a gene: 3. The CDR3 has 13 residues. Germline-derived CDR1 and CDR2 are SQVTM and ANQGSEA. DNA of the CDR3: TGCAGCGTCTCTAGCGGGGGTTACAATGAGCAGTTCTTC. Its translation is CSVSSGGYNEQFF.

This chain connects TRBV2 to TRBJ2-1, with D uncertain. Germline V gene sequence: CDR1 SNHLY, CDR2 FYNNEI. This CDR3 comprises 15 residues. V shed 5 bases and J shed 5 bases, with 16 bases lying between them. CDR3 DNA sequence: TGTGCCAGCAGTTTGTTCGACATTTCGAACAATGAGCAGTTCTTC. Protein: CASSLFDISNNEQFF.

This clonotype turned up a few times. The chain has TRBV7-6 and TRBJ2-1, with D uncertain. V lost 2 bases and J lost 0, with 8 bases in between. The germline CDR1 and CDR2 sequences are SGHVS and FNYEAQ. The CDR3 length is 15 residues. Here the CDR3 DNA reads TGTGCCAGCAGCTTAAGCCTTAGCTCCTACAATGAGCAGTTCTTC. It codes for CASSLSLSSYNEQFF.

The gene calls are TRBV24-1 and TRBJ2-1; 9 nucleotides line up with TRBD2. V was pared by 3 bases and J by 5 bases, with 1 base of the junction left unmatched. Per germline, CDR1 KGHDR and CDR2 SFDVKD. The CDR3 is 14 residues long. In DNA, the CDR3 is TGTGCCACCAGTGATGCTAGCGGGAACAATGAGCAGTTCTTC. It specifies CATSDASGNNEQFF.

This clonotype was found a few times. The rearrangement uses TRBV12-3 or TRBV12-4 and TRBJ1-5; tentative D call: TRBD1 (5 bases). This CDR3 comprises 15 residues. Trimming left V 1 base short and J 11 bases short, with 18 bases between. The CDR3: CASSLGTRSPRAQHF. The CDR3 nucleotides are TGTGCCAGCAGTTTAGGGACTCGATCCCCCAGGGCCCAGCATTTT.

The CDR3 DNA is TGTGCCAGCAGCTCCCGGGACAGGGGATCCCACGAGCAGTACTTC. Translated, it gives CASSSRDRGSHEQYF. V usage is TRBV7-2 and J usage is TRBJ2-7, with TRBD1 identical over 10 bases. Germline trimming cut 4 bases from V and 5 bases from J; bases unmatched to any gene: 8. The CDR3 loop spans 15 amino acids. Germline V lookup: CDR1 SGHTA, CDR2 FQGNSA. Full variable domain (remainder filled in from reference TRBV7-2 and TRBJ2-7): GAGVSQSPSNKVTEKGKDVELRCDPISGHTALYWYRQSLGQGLEFLIYFQGNSAPDKSGLPSDRFSAERTGGSVSTLTIQRTQQEDSAVYLCASSSRDRGSHEQYFGPGTRLTVT.

This clonotype has more than one count but fewer than ten. V is TRBV2 and J is TRBJ2-5; 8 bases line up with TRBD2. CDR3 length: 13 amino acids. V was clipped by 7 bases and J by 5 bases; unmatched bases: 6. Germline values: CDR1 SNHLY, CDR2 FYNNEI. The CDR3 sequence is CASNAGGGETQYF. CDR3 DNA sequence: TGTGCCAGCAACGCGGGGGGCGGGGAGACCCAGTACTTC.

This clonotype has a handful of counts. This sequence joins TRBV11-3 and TRBJ2-1, with D possibly TRBD1 on 5 matching bases. Trimming removed 1 base at V and 7 bases at J, with 8 bases between. The germline gives CDR1 SGHNT, CDR2 YENEEA. The CDR3 runs to 13 residues. The chain's CDR3 is CASSLVRANEQFF. CDR3 coding DNA: TGTGCCAGCAGCTTAGTCAGGGCGAATGAGCAGTTCTTC.